These 5 T cell receptor beta chains originate from one sample sequenced in a study of cytomegalovirus exposure and HLA in healthy donors. Primers: 60 Vbeta forward and 13 Jbeta reverse. Profiling relied on immunoSEQ multiplex PCR, and the TCRdb table lists in-frame clones only, not all of them. The sample includes about 200,000 clones, 83% of them seen just once. Source material: PBMCs. The receptors were gathered from a girl between 10 and 17 years old in good health and CMV-seronegative.

The J gene is TRBJ2-5, the V gene TRBV28, with unresolved D. The J call may be mistaken, given a closer DNA end match to TRBJ2-7. Germline V lookup: CDR1 MDHEN, CDR2 SYDVKM. The CDR3 loop spans 15 amino acids. The CDR3 here is CASTRPSPPNYEQYF. The CDR3 nucleotides read TGTGCCAGCACCCGGCCAAGCCCACCTAACTACGAGCAGTACTTC.

J is TRBJ1-1 and V is TRBV23-1, with D perhaps matching TRBD1 (5 bases). TRBV23-1 belongs to the ORF category, with a function that is uncertain. The CDR3 extends over 15 amino acids. Trimming took 0 bases from V and 1 from J, leaving 9 bases between them. In DNA, the CDR3 is TGCGCCAGCAGTCAATCGGGGCAGAAGAACACTGAAGCTTTCTTT. Its protein product is CASSQSGQKNTEAFF.

In its sample, this clone was seen once. This chain uses TRBV28 with TRBJ2-6; no reliable D call. The germline V gene encodes CDR1 MDHEN and CDR2 SYDVKM. V was shortened by 0 bases and J by 1 base, with 7 bases between the two germline ends. This CDR3 is built from 16 residues. The CDR3: CASSLWSLSGANVLTF. CDR3 bases: TGTGCCAGCAGTTTATGGAGCTTATCTGGGGCCAACGTCCTGACTTTC.

The chain uses TRBV14 and TRBJ2-3; 9 bases are a match to TRBD1. This CDR3 has 13 residues. With 7 bases clipped from V and 6 bases from J, the junction kept 5 bases outside the gene matches. Germline V gene lookup returns CDR1 SGHDN and CDR2 FVKESK. CDR3 in DNA: TGTGCCAGCAAACAGGGGGCAAGGGATACGCAGTATTTT. Translating gives CASKQGARDTQYF.

The genes are TRBV5-1 and TRBJ1-1; D is possibly TRBD1 (5 bases). CDR3 length equals 14 residues. V was shortened by 4 bases and J by 9 bases, with 19 bases between the two germline ends. Germline V gene sequence: CDR1 SGHRS, CDR2 YFSETQ. The CDR3 bases are TGCGCCAGCAGCCCGGAAGGGGCGAAGGGCCAAGCTTTCTTT. The encoded protein is CASSPEGAKGQAFF.